The entry that follows covers one T cell receptor beta chain sequence. The entry originates in a study of blood T cell repertoires in COVID-19. Overall study context: COVID-19 samples collected from the United States, Italy and Spain covered acute and convalescent phases. T cells, B-cell-depleted T cells, or PBMCs supplied cDNA or gDNA.

V gave up 3 bases and J gave up 6 bases; unmatched junction bases: 18. CDR3 length: 17 residues. In germline, CDR1 is SGHTS, CDR2 YDEGEE. As originally analysed: From reference gene primer amplification, estimates of nucleated cell counts were derived. Only in-frame clones appear in the TCRdb table, and some are missing; sequencing was by immunoSEQ multiplex PCR. V and J calls and clone size follow that table, whereas D and trimming were derived from the DNA. The sample lists about 160,000 clones; around 84% were seen once. The sequence was collected from a human donor with acute or convalescent COVID-19. The donor label of this sample is uncertain. The sequenced sample consisted of peripheral blood. This chain links TRBV5-8 with TRBJ2-7; TRBD1 aligns across 7 bases. The CDR3 sequence is CASSSAQVPKRTGEQYF. CDR3 bases: TGTGCCAGCAGCTCAGCCCAGGTCCCGAAGAGGACAGGCGAGCAGTACTTC.